The rows below give T cell receptor beta chains drawn from one sample of a study of regulatory T cells in long-lasting Graves disease. TCRdb analysed the multiplex PCR reads with MiXCR anew, one entry per CDR3 protein. The sample contains 450,000 to 650,000 distinct CDR3 sequences, approximately 16% of which appear only once. The same specimen was also included in a second study, on T cells in Graves' hyperthyroidism and ophthalmopathy.

The sample was peripheral blood mononuclear cells (PBMCs), taken at new diagnosis, from a patient treated with antithyroid drugs. The receptors come from a woman aged 35-65 years with Graves disease. Both conserved end residues are part of each CDR3. D genes are given only for firm matches. Size tells how often a clone was seen (once, few, many) or the class of an expanded clone, and some rows leave it out.

TRBD1,TRBJ2-1,few,TRBV19,CASSRDRGIYNEQFF,TGTGCCAGTAGTAGGGACAGGGGGATTTACAATGAGCAGTTCTTC
TRBD2,TRBJ2-1,few,TRBV7-9,CASSDGGGQLSASGGPNYNEQFF,TGTGCCAGCAGCGACGGGGGCGGACAGCTATCGGCTAGCGGGGGGCCAAATTACAATGAGCAGTTCTTC
-,TRBJ2-7,few,TRBV20-1,CSAPDPDRRTEQYF,TGCAGTGCCCCCGACCCCGACAGGAGGACCGAGCAGTACTTC
TRBD1,TRBJ2-5,many,TRBV20-1,CSASDRAPETQYF,TGCAGTGCTTCTGACAGGGCCCCAGAGACCCAGTACTTC
TRBD1,TRBJ2-7,once,TRBV6-9,CASSYSGRQGAYEQYF,TGTGCCAGCAGTTACTCTGGGCGGCAGGGGGCCTACGAGCAGTACTTC
TRBD2,TRBJ2-7,many,TRBV27,CASSLFGTMTYEQYF,TGTGCCAGCAGTTTATTCGGGACTATGACCTACGAGCAGTACTTC
-,TRBJ1-5,-,TRBV18,CASSPVLDGLQHF,TGTGCCAGCTCACCGGTGCTAGATGGGTTGCAGCATTTT
-,TRBJ1-1,many,TRBV15,CATSRPGPLNTEAFF,TGTGCCACCAGCAGACCAGGACCCTTGAACACTGAAGCTTTCTTT
-,TRBJ2-6,-,TRBV19,CASSTNPRSGANVLTF,TGTGCCAGTAGTACCAACCCCCGCTCTGGGGCCAACGTCCTGACTTTC
-,TRBJ2-5,many,TRBV30,CAWIPGVQETQYF,TGTGCCTGGATCCCCGGGGTCCAAGAGACCCAGTACTTC
-,TRBJ2-2,few,TRBV4-1,CASSQGPNTGELFF,TGCGCCAGCAGTCAGGGGCCGAACACCGGGGAGCTGTTTTTT
-,TRBJ2-5,few,TRBV24-1,CATSDLQGGGETQYF,TGTGCCACCAGTGATTTGCAAGGAGGGGGAGAGACCCAGTACTTC
-,TRBJ1-1,few,TRBV15,CATSRDPSRGGTEAFF,TGTGCCACCAGCAGAGATCCCTCCAGGGGAGGCACTGAAGCTTTCTTT
-,TRBJ1-1,-,TRBV5-6,CASRPWGGETEAFF,TGTGCCAGCAGGCCTTGGGGGGGCGAGACTGAAGCTTTCTTT
TRBD1,TRBJ2-7,many,TRBV5-1,CASSLGQVSYEQYF,TGCGCCAGCAGCTTAGGACAGGTCTCCTACGAGCAGTACTTC
TRBD1,TRBJ1-6,many,TRBV6-1,CASSRDRDSPLHF,TGTGCCAGCAGTCGGGACAGGGATTCACCCCTCCACTTT
-,TRBJ1-1,few,TRBV7-9,CASSLSLRSTEAFF,TGTGCCAGCAGCTTATCTCTGAGGAGCACTGAAGCTTTCTTT
-,TRBJ2-5,once,TRBV2,CASDRDGRETQYF,TGTGCCAGCGACCGGGACGGAAGAGAGACCCAGTACTTC
-,TRBJ1-1,many,TRBV12-3/TRBV12-4,CASSPPGSNTEAFF,TGTGCCAGCTCACCTCCGGGAAGTAACACTGAAGCTTTCTTT
-,TRBJ2-2,-,TRBV7-3,CASSLSKGTGELFF,TGTGCCAGCAGCTTAAGCAAGGGGACCGGGGAGCTGTTTTTT
-,TRBJ2-1,many,TRBV30,CAWQDTNEQFF,TGTGCCTGGCAAGACACCAATGAGCAGTTCTTC
-,TRBJ1-5,many,TRBV19,CASSIGQGSNQPQHF,TGTGCCAGTAGTATAGGTCAGGGCAGCAATCAGCCCCAGCATTTT
TRBD1,TRBJ1-2,-,TRBV2,CASSDWTGHGYTF,TGTGCCAGCAGTGACTGGACAGGGCATGGCTACACCTTC
-,TRBJ1-5,-,TRBV19,CASSGSGLIYQPQHF,TGTGCCAGTAGTGGGTCAGGTCTTATATATCAGCCCCAGCATTTT
TRBD2,TRBJ2-2,many,TRBV11-3,CASSSSGANTGELFF,TGTGCCAGCAGCTCTAGCGGGGCGAACACCGGGGAGCTGTTTTTT
TRBD1,TRBJ1-4,-,TRBV20-1,CSARLGTGVLDEKLFF,TGCAGTGCTAGACTGGGGACAGGGGTATTAGATGAAAAACTGTTTTTT
-,TRBJ2-3,-,TRBV9,CASSRQALSQDTQYF,TGTGCCAGCAGCAGACAGGCCCTATCGCAGGATACGCAGTATTTT
TRBD1,TRBJ1-2,few,TRBV12-3/TRBV12-4,CASSSSGTGSGGYTF,TGTGCCAGCAGTTCCTCCGGGACAGGGTCGGGTGGCTACACCTTC
TRBD1,TRBJ1-6,many,TRBV28,CASSFGDRDNSPLHF,TGTGCCAGCAGTTTTGGGGACAGGGATAATTCACCCCTCCACTTT
-,TRBJ2-2,many,TRBV5-4,CASSKGQGTGELFF,TGTGCCAGCAGCAAGGGACAAGGCACCGGGGAGCTGTTTTTT
-,TRBJ1-1,many,TRBV28,CASGAEAFF,TGTGCCAGCGGTGCTGAAGCTTTCTTT